This TCR beta chain was identified in a study of blood T cell repertoires in COVID-19. This CDR3 region has 11 residues. The ends were cut back, 8 bases at V and 3 bases at J, with 10 bases in the middle. CDR1 DFQATT and CDR2 SNEGSKA come from the germline V gene (reference sequence). The table came from immunoSEQ multiplex PCR; TCRdb's copy has only in-frame clones and leaves some out. The profile shows approximately 450,000 clones, roughly 85% of them singletons. The TCR comes from a woman aged 18 to 35 with acute COVID-19. This chain links TRBV20-1 with TRBJ2-5; possibly TRBD2 for D (6 bases). Sequencing was performed on PBMCs or T cells enriched from blood (not recorded which). This CDR3 is CSSLAEETQYF. DNA for the CDR3: TGCAGTTCGTTAGCGGAAGAGACCCAGTACTTC.